This T cell receptor (beta chain) was identified in a study of blood T cell repertoires in COVID-19. The CDR3 covers 13 residues. With 1 base removed from V and 0 bases from J, the gap between germline ends came to 4 bases. The V gene's germline CDR1 is SGHTA and CDR2 FQGNSA. This clone was observed once. Sequencing used immunoSEQ multiplex PCR; TCRdb keeps in-frame clones, though not all of them. The repertoire has 350,000 or so clones, 87% of them found once; the top ten carry approximately 0.93%. Allocation to cohorts depended on clinical history reported by the participants. Cohort 3 donors were reported recovered after two negative PCRs, clearance, or symptom resolution.

What was sequenced was PBMCs or T cells enriched from blood (not recorded which). This chain joins TRBV7-2 and TRBJ2-7; no reliable D call. The clonotype comes from a woman in her thirties who had recovered from COVID-19. CDR3 protein: CASSLDGSYEQYF. In DNA, the CDR3 is TGTGCCAGCAGCTTAGACGGCTCCTACGAGCAGTACTTC.